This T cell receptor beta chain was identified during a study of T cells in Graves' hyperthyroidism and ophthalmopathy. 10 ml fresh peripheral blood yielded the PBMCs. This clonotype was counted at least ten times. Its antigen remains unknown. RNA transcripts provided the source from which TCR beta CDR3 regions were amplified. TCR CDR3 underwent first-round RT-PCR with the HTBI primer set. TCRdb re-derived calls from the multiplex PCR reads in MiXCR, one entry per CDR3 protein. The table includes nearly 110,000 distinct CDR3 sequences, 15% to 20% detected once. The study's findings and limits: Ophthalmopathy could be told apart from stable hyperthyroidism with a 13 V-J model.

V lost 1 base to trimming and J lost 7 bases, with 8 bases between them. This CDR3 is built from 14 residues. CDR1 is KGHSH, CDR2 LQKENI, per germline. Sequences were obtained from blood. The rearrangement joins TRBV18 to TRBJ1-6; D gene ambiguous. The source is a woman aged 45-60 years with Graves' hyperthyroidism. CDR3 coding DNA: TGTGCCAGCTCACCACTATCTGGGAATTCACCCCTCCACTTT. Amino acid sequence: CASSPLSGNSPLHF.